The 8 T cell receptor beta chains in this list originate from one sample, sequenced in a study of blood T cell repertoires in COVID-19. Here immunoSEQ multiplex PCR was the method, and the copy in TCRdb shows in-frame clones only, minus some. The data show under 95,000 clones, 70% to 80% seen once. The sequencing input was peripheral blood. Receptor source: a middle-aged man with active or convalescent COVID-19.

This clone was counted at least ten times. CDR3 nucleotide sequence: TGTGCCAGCAGCTTATCAGCGGGGGGGCAAGATACGCAGTATTTT. As protein: CASSLSAGGQDTQYF. The rearrangement joins TRBV11-3 to TRBJ2-3; TRBD2 matches at 10 bases. V dropped 2 bases and J dropped 5; count of bases not matched to a gene: 4. CDR1 and CDR2 from the germline V gene are SGHNT and YENEEA. This CDR3 comprises 15 residues. Looking up the rest from reference TRBV11-3 and TRBJ2-3 gives the full variable domain: EAGVVQSPRYKIIEKKQPVAFWCNPISGHNTLYWYLQNLGQGPELLIRYENEEAVDDSQLPKDRFSAERLKGVDSTLKIQPAELGDSAVYLCASSLSAGGQDTQYFGPGTRLTVL.

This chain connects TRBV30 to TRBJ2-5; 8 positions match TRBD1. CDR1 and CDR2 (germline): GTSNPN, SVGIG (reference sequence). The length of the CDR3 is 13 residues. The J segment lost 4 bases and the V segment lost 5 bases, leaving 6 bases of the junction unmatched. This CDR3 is CAWQGAWLETQYF. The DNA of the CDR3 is TGTGCCTGGCAGGGGGCTTGGTTAGAGACCCAGTACTTC.

The DNA of the CDR3 is TGTGCCAGCAGCGAGCGGGGGCCCTCCTACGAGCAGTACTTC. It specifies CASSERGPSYEQYF. V is TRBV13 and J is TRBJ2-7, with 8 bases lining up with TRBD2. From germline, CDR1 is PRHDT and CDR2 FYEKMQ (reference sequence). The V and J ends lost 5 bases and 0 bases, in that order; junction bases with no gene match: 3. The CDR3 runs to 14 residues.

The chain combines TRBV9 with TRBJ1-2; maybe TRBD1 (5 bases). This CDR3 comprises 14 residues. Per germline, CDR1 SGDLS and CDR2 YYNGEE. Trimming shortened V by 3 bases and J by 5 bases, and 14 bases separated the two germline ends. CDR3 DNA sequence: TGTGCCAGCAGCGCCGGGACTGACCCTTATGGCTACACCTTC. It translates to CASSAGTDPYGYTF.

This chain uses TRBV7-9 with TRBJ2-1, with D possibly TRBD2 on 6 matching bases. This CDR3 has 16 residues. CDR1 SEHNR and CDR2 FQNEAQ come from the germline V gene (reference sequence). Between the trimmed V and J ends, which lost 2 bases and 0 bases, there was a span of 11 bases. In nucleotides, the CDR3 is TGTGCCAGCAGCTTAACTAGCAGTAGCTCCTACAATGAGCAGTTCTTC. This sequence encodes CASSLTSSSSYNEQFF.

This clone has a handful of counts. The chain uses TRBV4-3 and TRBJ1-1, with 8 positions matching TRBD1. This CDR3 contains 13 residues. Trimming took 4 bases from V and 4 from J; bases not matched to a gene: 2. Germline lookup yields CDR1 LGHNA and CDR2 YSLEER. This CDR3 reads CASSPGQGTEAFF. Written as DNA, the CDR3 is TGCGCCAGCAGCCCCGGACAGGGCACTGAAGCTTTCTTT.

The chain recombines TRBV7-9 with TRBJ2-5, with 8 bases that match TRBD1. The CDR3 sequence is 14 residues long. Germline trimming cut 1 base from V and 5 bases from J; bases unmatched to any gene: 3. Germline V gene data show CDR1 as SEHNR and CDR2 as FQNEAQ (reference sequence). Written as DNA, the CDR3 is TGTGCCAGCAGCTTAGGCAGGGGGCAGGAGACCCAGTACTTC. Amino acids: CASSLGRGQETQYF.

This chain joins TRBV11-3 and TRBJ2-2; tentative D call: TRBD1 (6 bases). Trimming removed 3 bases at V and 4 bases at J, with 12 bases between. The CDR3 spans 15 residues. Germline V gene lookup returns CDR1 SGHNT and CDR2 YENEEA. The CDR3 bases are TGTGCCAGCAGCTTGGCCAGGGGTGGCACCGGGGAGCTGTTTTTT. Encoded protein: CASSLARGGTGELFF.